The sequence of this T cell receptor (beta chain) was determined in a study of shared clonotypes between healthy human individuals. The CDR3 extends over 13 amino acids. Trimming pared 2 bases from V and 4 bases from J, leaving 9 bases between. CDR1 and CDR2 from the germline V gene are MNHEY and SVGAGI. Sequencing of unsorted PBMC DNA was carried out using ten immunoSEQ deep assay plates. In the original analysis: Quality scores were absent from the junction-only immunoSEQ sequences, so filtering differed. The repertoire was sequenced with immunoSEQ multiplex PCR; TCRdb's copy has only in-frame clones and lacks some. The DNA was the basis for D and trimming; V, J and clone size are from that table. The table records 530,000 or so clones, 60% to 80% of them present only once.

This chain uses TRBV6-5 with TRBJ2-7, with a tentative D call TRBD2 (6 bases). Sample: PBMCs. The clonotype was recovered from a woman between 40 and 55 years old in good health. Some clones in this sample may be carry-over from other donors' samples. CDR3 residues: CASSYGRDYEQYF. The CDR3 bases are TGTGCCAGCAGTTACGGGCGGGATTACGAGCAGTACTTC.